Below, 20 T cell receptor beta chains from the same sample are listed, as sequenced in a study of cytomegalovirus exposure and HLA in healthy donors (dated by TCRdb to about 2017). The receptor library was made with the immunoSEQ multiplex PCR assay. For the multiplex PCR, a mixture combining 60 forward primers for TCR Vbeta segments and 13 reverse primers for TCR Jbeta segments was used. TCRdb took over this immuneACCESS table, retaining in-frame rearrangements with V and J assigned. Such tables are incomplete; in checked studies, under half of the missing clones stem from an unresolved V gene, and the remainder is unexplained. In this sample the table shows about 90,000 clones, more than 80% of which occur a single time. Around 2.3% of the sample belongs to the ten largest clones. What was sequenced was PBMCs. These receptors originate from a man aged 18 to 35 in good health and CMV-seronegative.

The V gene is TRBV4-3, the J gene TRBJ2-5, with 7 nucleotides matching TRBD1. The J call may be in error: the DNA end matches TRBJ2-7 better. The CDR3 sequence is 15 residues long. Germline values: CDR1 LGHNA, CDR2 YSLEER. The CDR3 loop reads CASSQAPTGAYEQYF. CDR3 in DNA: TGCGCCAGCAGCCAAGCCCCCACAGGGGCCTACGAGCAGTACTTC.

The chain employs TRBV6-5 and TRBJ2-1, with 10 bases matching TRBD1. The CDR3 is made up of 16 amino acids. The V gene's germline CDR1 is MNHEY and CDR2 SVGAGI. V lost 0 bases, J lost 6 bases, and 5 bases stayed unmatched. The CDR3 DNA is TGTGCCAGCAGTTACTCGGAGGGGACAGGGGTCAATGAGCAGTTCTTC. Protein sequence: CASSYSEGTGVNEQFF.

This chain links TRBV7-5 with TRBJ2-5; TRBD2, the table's D call, was not compared with the DNA. The closer fit of TRBJ2-7 to the DNA end suggests the J call may be wrong. TRBV7-5 is termed a pseudogene. This CDR3 region has 13 residues. The CDR3 loop reads CATPSGRDYEQYF. The CDR3, as DNA: TGTGCCACCCCCTCGGGGAGGGACTACGAGCAGTACTTC.

In DNA, the CDR3 is TGTGCCAGCACCCTAGGCGGAATTCCCTACGAGCAGTACTTC. This gives the protein CASTLGGIPYEQYF. The J gene is TRBJ2-7, the V gene TRBV28, with D unresolved. Germline CDR1 reads MDHEN; CDR2 reads SYDVKM. The V end was cut by 7 bases, the J end by 2 bases, with 15 bases between. This CDR3 contains 14 residues.

The genes are TRBV28 and TRBJ2-7; the D is unclear. V was cut by 10 bases and J by 4 bases, with 11 bases left in between. This CDR3 region has 11 residues. CDR1 is MDHEN, CDR2 SYDVKM, per germline. CDR3 sequence (DNA): TGTGCCACATTGAGCCTTTACGAGCAGTACTTC. It is translated as CATLSLYEQYF. The full variable domain, its missing parts supplied by reference TRBV28 and TRBJ2-7, is DVKVTQSSRYLVKRTGEKVFLECVQDMDHENMFWYRQDPGLGLRLIYFSYDVKMKEKGDIPEGYSVSREKKERFSLILESASTNQTSMYLCATLSLYEQYFGPGTRLTVT.

The chain couples TRBV7-3 to TRBJ2-2; D possibly corresponds to TRBD2 (6 bases). Trimming removed 2 bases at V and 5 bases at J, with 12 bases between. This CDR3 has 15 residues. Germline-derived CDR1 and CDR2 are SGHTA and FQGTGA. CDR3 loop: CASSLGAGNTGELFF. CDR3 sequence (DNA): TGTGCCAGCAGCTTAGGGGCGGGAAATACCGGGGAGCTGTTTTTT.

This clone has just one count. V gene TRBV28 combines with J gene TRBJ1-1, with D possibly being TRBD1 (5 bases). The CDR3 consists of 15 residues. V was cut by 3 bases and J by 4 bases, with 15 bases left in between. The germline CDR1 and CDR2 sequences are MDHEN and SYDVKM. The CDR3 sequence is CASSLMAGTGTEAFF. The DNA for the CDR3 is TGTGCCAGCAGTTTGATGGCGGGGACGGGCACTGAAGCTTTCTTT.

V usage is TRBV12-5 and J usage is TRBJ2-7; 8 bases align to TRBD1. The CDR3 loop spans 16 amino acids. With 1 base clipped from V and 3 bases from J, the junction kept 8 bases outside the gene matches. Looked up from germline, CDR1 is LGHNT and CDR2 is FRNRAP. CDR3 residues: CASGLDPGGNSYEQYF. CDR3 in DNA: TGTGCTAGTGGTTTGGACCCAGGGGGCAACAGCTACGAGCAGTACTTC.

This clone was detected once. The genes are TRBV7-3 and TRBJ2-3, with D unresolved. V was pared by 2 bases and J by 2 bases, with 11 bases between. The germline gives CDR1 SGHTA, CDR2 FQGTGA. This CDR3 region has 15 residues. The CDR3 bases are TGTGCCAGCAGCTTATCCCAGGCATACACAGATACGCAGTATTTT. Amino acids: CASSLSQAYTDTQYF.

The chain recombines TRBV4-2 with TRBJ2-1; D is possibly TRBD2 (5 bases). Looked up from germline, CDR1 is LGHNA and CDR2 is YNFKEQ. The CDR3 totals 15 residues. V dropped 1 base and J dropped 8 bases, with 15 bases sitting between them. CDR3 region: CASSQVSPDSDEQFF. The CDR3 DNA follows: TGTGCCAGCAGCCAAGTTTCCCCGGACTCCGATGAGCAGTTCTTC.

This chain joins TRBV6-5 and TRBJ2-1, with a possible D match to TRBD1 (6 bases). The CDR3 has 12 residues. Trimming shortened V by 6 bases and J by 13 bases, and 16 bases separated the two germline ends. Germline V lookup: CDR1 MNHEY, CDR2 SVGAGI. CDR3 nucleotides: TGTGCCAGCAGCTTAAAGGGGGACAAACAGTTCTTC. It specifies CASSLKGDKQFF.

V is TRBV28 and J is TRBJ1-1; the match to TRBD1 covers 7 bases. The CDR3 has 13 residues. From germline, CDR1 is MDHEN and CDR2 SYDVKM. J lost 10 bases, V lost 3 bases, and 8 bases had no gene match. The CDR3 loop reads CASSLMRGPGAFF. CDR3 bases: TGTGCCAGCAGTTTGATGAGGGGGCCTGGAGCTTTCTTT.

This clone came up a few times. The junction does not match germline at one end; this may be a read error. This chain uses TRBV28 with TRBJ1-4; the match to TRBD1 covers 7 bases. CDR1 is MDHEN and CDR2 is SYDVKM in the germline V gene. The CDR3 has 16 amino acids. CDR3 DNA: TGTGCCAGCAGGACTACAGGGGAAGGGTTAAATGGAAAACTGTTTTTT. Translating gives CASRTTGEGLNGKLFF.

The chain combines TRBV5-1 with TRBJ1-2, with TRBD1 matching 8 bases. Trimming removed 1 base from V and 0 bases from J; junction bases left unmatched: 11. This CDR3 region has 18 residues. Germline V gene data show CDR1 as SGHRS and CDR2 as YFSETQ. In DNA form, the CDR3 reads TGCGCCAGCAGCTTGTTTAGAAGGGACAGGCGACCTAACTATGGCTACACCTTC. Encoded protein: CASSLFRRDRRPNYGYTF.

This chain connects TRBV5-4 to TRBJ1-4; 7 bases line up with TRBD1. Germline V gives CDR1 SGHNT, CDR2 YYREEE (reference sequence). V dropped 4 bases and J dropped 6; count of bases not matched to a gene: 21. The CDR3 length is 19 residues. The CDR3 DNA reads TGTGCCAGCAGCCCCAACACGGGACAGAGACCTCTAGGGGATGAAAAACTGTTTTTT. Amino acids: CASSPNTGQRPLGDEKLFF.

The chain joins TRBV19 to TRBJ2-6, with a possible D match to TRBD1 (5 bases). Germline lookup yields CDR1 LNHDA and CDR2 SQIVND (reference sequence). Trimming stripped 8 bases from V and 1 base from J, with 6 bases between. This CDR3 contains 13 residues. CDR3 protein: CASSGSGANVLTF. Written as DNA, the CDR3 is TGTGCCAGTTCAGGGTCTGGGGCCAACGTCCTGACTTTC.

The V gene is TRBV6-1, the J gene TRBJ1-6; no definite D call. V was trimmed by 3 bases and J by 10 bases, leaving 13 bases between them. The CDR3 spans 14 residues. Germline assignment: CDR1 MNHNS and CDR2 SASEGT. For the CDR3, the DNA is TGTGCCAGCAGTGATATATTAGGGAGGTCACCCCTCCACTTT. Translated: CASSDILGRSPLHF.

The CDR3 DNA reads TGCGCCAGCAGCCAAACGTCGGAAGGGGGCACTCAAGAGACCCAGTACTTC. Translating gives CASSQTSEGGTQETQYF. This chain uses TRBV4-1 with TRBJ2-5, with 7 nucleotides matching TRBD1. Trimming took 2 bases from V and 2 from J; bases not matched to a gene: 11. This CDR3 is built from 17 residues. Germline CDR1 reads MGHRA; CDR2 reads YSYEKL.

The rearrangement joins TRBV29-1 to TRBJ2-3; tentative D call: TRBD1 (6 bases). In germline, CDR1 is SQVTM, CDR2 ANQGSEA. The CDR3 loop spans 12 amino acids. V lost 5 bases and J 1 base, leaving 7 bases between the germline ends. CDR3 in DNA: TGCAGCGTTAAGGGGGGCACAGATACGCAGTATTTT. It encodes CSVKGGTDTQYF.

This clone is a singleton in its sample. This chain links TRBV7-3 with TRBJ2-3; TRBD2 might be the D (6 bases). V gave up 5 bases and J gave up 3 bases, with 12 bases separating them. The CDR3 extends over 14 amino acids. Germline values: CDR1 SGHTA, CDR2 FQGTGA. CDR3 sequence: CASSPRLGTDTQYF. The CDR3 DNA reads TGTGCCAGCAGCCCTCGACTAGGGACAGATACGCAGTATTTT.